Shown below are 14 T cell receptor beta chains from a single sample sequenced in a study of cytomegalovirus exposure and HLA in healthy donors. It was with 60 Vbeta and 13 Jbeta primers that the PCR ran. Sequencing used immunoSEQ multiplex PCR; TCRdb keeps in-frame clones, though not all of them. This sample carries approximately 140,000 clones, 70% to 80% of them seen once, and the ten largest clones take 5% to 7.5%. The sequenced sample was PBMCs. The receptors were gathered from a middle-aged woman in good health and CMV-seropositive.

V and J are TRBV7-9 and TRBJ1-4, with TRBD1 matching over 10 bases. With 3 bases clipped from V and 8 bases from J, the junction kept 3 bases outside the gene matches. The germline V gene has CDR1 SEHNR and CDR2 FQNEAQ (reference sequence). CDR3 size: 14 residues. In DNA form, the CDR3 reads TGTGCCAGCAGCTTGGGACAGGGGCCCGAAAAACTGTTTTTT. Its protein product is CASSLGQGPEKLFF.

The V call is TRBV2, the J call TRBJ2-7; D is perhaps TRBD2 (5 bases). With 8 bases removed from V and 0 bases from J, the gap between germline ends came to 8 bases. This CDR3 spans 12 amino acids. CDR1 is SNHLY, CDR2 FYNNEI, per germline. CDR3 coding DNA: TGTGCCAGCGGGAGTTACTCCTACGAGCAGTACTTC. This sequence encodes CASGSYSYEQYF.

The gene calls are TRBV2 and TRBJ1-4, with 11 positions matching TRBD1. CDR1 is SNHLY, CDR2 FYNNEI, per germline. V trimming: 5 bases; J trimming: 8 bases; junction bases outside the gene matches: 4. The CDR3 extends over 14 amino acids. The CDR3 sequence is CASSRDRGGEKLFF. The CDR3 region has the DNA TGTGCCAGCAGTAGGGACAGGGGGGGAGAAAAACTGTTTTTT.

This clone was recorded a few times. The genes are TRBV9 and TRBJ2-3; a possible D gene is TRBD1 (6 bases). Trimming took off 6 bases at V and 0 bases at J, with 14 bases between the two ends. CDR1 is SGDLS and CDR2 is YYNGEE in the germline V gene. This CDR3 is 15 amino acids long. CDR3: CASNQWGTSTDTQYF. The CDR3 nucleotides are TGTGCCAGCAACCAGTGGGGGACAAGCACAGATACGCAGTATTTT. Full variable domain (rest looked up from reference TRBV9 and TRBJ2-3): DSGVTQTPKHLITATGQRVTLRCSPRSGDLSVYWYQQSLDQGLQFLIQYYNGEERAKGNILERFSAQQFPDLHSELNLSSLELGDSALYFCASNQWGTSTDTQYFGPGTRLTVL.

The CDR3 loop is CSVEQGLAGERGELFF. The CDR3 nucleotides read TGCAGCGTTGAACAGGGACTAGCGGGAGAGAGAGGGGAGCTGTTTTTT. The gene calls are TRBV29-1 and TRBJ2-2; 14 bases fit TRBD2. CDR1 is SQVTM and CDR2 is ANQGSEA in the germline V gene. The CDR3 runs 16 residues. The J segment lost 8 bases and the V segment lost 2 bases, leaving 7 bases of the junction unmatched.

The V and J genes are TRBV27 and TRBJ2-7; a possible D gene is TRBD2 (7 bases). V was clipped by 4 bases and J by 2 bases, with 15 bases between them. The CDR3 extends over 15 amino acids. Germline-derived CDR1 and CDR2 are MNHEY and SMNVEV (reference sequence). In DNA form, the CDR3 reads TGTGCCAGCAGTTCCCCCTCGGGGGGCACCTACGAGCAGTACTTC. It specifies CASSSPSGGTYEQYF.

V gene TRBV9 combines with J gene TRBJ1-1; D uncertain. This CDR3 contains 14 residues. Germline assignment: CDR1 SGDLS and CDR2 YYNGEE. V was trimmed by 4 bases and J by 5 bases, leaving 15 bases between them. CDR3 sequence (DNA): TGTGCCAGCAGCTCTACCGGATTCAGGACTGAAGCTTTCTTT. Translated: CASSSTGFRTEAFF.

V usage is TRBV19 and J usage is TRBJ2-7; TRBD2 matches 7 bases. J gave up 2 bases and V 8 bases, and 12 bases lay outside the gene matches. Germline V lookup: CDR1 LNHDA, CDR2 SQIVND (reference sequence). This CDR3 has 15 amino acids. As DNA, the CDR3 is TGTGCCAGTGGGCCCACCGGGAGGAATACCTACGAGCAGTACTTC. As protein: CASGPTGRNTYEQYF.

The CDR3 bases are TGTGCCACCAGCAGAGAACAGGGGGGTGGCAATCAGCCCCAGCATTTT. It translates to CATSREQGGGNQPQHF. This sequence joins TRBV15 and TRBJ1-5, with 8 bases matching TRBD1. The CDR3 has 16 amino acids. The germline CDR1 and CDR2 sequences are LNHNV and YYDKDF (reference sequence). V dropped 0 bases and J dropped 2; count of bases not matched to a gene: 3.

The V and J genes are TRBV2 and TRBJ2-7, with D perhaps matching TRBD2 (6 bases). The CDR3 spans 19 residues. With 3 bases removed from V and 6 bases from J, the gap between germline ends came to 30 bases. CDR1 and CDR2 (germline): SNHLY, FYNNEI. CDR3 residues: CASSDTFEAVELGGSEQYF. The CDR3 DNA sequence: TGTGCCAGCAGTGATACTTTTGAGGCGGTGGAGCTTGGGGGGTCCGAGCAGTACTTC.

This sequence joins TRBV5-1 and TRBJ2-2; 12 bases fit TRBD2. Per the germline V gene, CDR1 is SGHRS and CDR2 is YFSETQ. The CDR3 is 17 amino acids. V lost 2 bases, J lost 2 bases, and 4 bases stayed unmatched. The CDR3 sequence is CASSLALAGGNTGELFF. The CDR3 DNA sequence: TGCGCCAGCAGCTTAGCACTAGCGGGAGGAAACACCGGGGAGCTGTTTTTT.

This rearrangement joins TRBV11-3 to TRBJ2-4; TRBD2 agrees at 10 bases. From germline, CDR1 is SGHNT and CDR2 YENEEA. The junction had 13 bases not matched to a gene; V was cut back by 5 bases and J by 3 bases. CDR3 length equals 18 residues. CDR3 in DNA: TGTGCCAGCAGCGGAGCGGGAGGGTCCCGGGGGGGCAAAAACATTCAGTACTTC. It codes for CASSGAGGSRGGKNIQYF.

V is TRBV6-6 and J is TRBJ1-3; D is uncertain. The CDR3 runs to 13 residues. The V gene's germline CDR1 is MNHNY and CDR2 SVGAGI (reference sequence). V dropped 9 bases and J dropped 2 bases, with 11 bases sitting between them. CDR3 nucleotide sequence: TGTGCCAGTAACGACAATACTGGAAACACCATATATTTT. Its translation is CASNDNTGNTIYF.

This chain connects TRBV11-3 to TRBJ2-7, with TRBD2 matching over 14 bases. The CDR3 has 15 residues. V lost 4 bases, J lost 6 bases, and 5 bases stayed unmatched. Per germline, CDR1 SGHNT and CDR2 YENEEA. CDR3 amino acids: CASSSAGTSGSEQYF. Here the CDR3 DNA reads TGTGCCAGCAGCTCCGCCGGGACTAGCGGGAGCGAGCAGTACTTC. Based on the CDR3 plus reference TRBV11-3 and TRBJ2-7, the full variable domain is EAGVVQSPRYKIIEKKQPVAFWCNPISGHNTLYWYLQNLGQGPELLIRYENEEAVDDSQLPKDRFSAERLKGVDSTLKIQPAELGDSAVYLCASSSAGTSGSEQYFGPGTRLTVT.